The 10 T cell receptor beta chains below come from one sample, sequenced in a study of blood T cell repertoires in COVID-19. Data came from immunoSEQ multiplex PCR; TCRdb stores just in-frame clones and leaves some out. Of about 54,000 clones in the sample, roughly nine tenths were seen once. Sequencing input: peripheral blood. These receptors were taken from a woman in her sixties or seventies with active or convalescent COVID-19.

This clone was seen more than once but under ten times. At the DNA level, this CDR3 is encoded by other sequences in the same sample as well. The rearrangement joins TRBV6-5 to TRBJ1-5, with 10 nucleotides matching TRBD1. Germline-derived CDR1 and CDR2 are MNHEY and SVGAGI. The CDR3 length is 15 residues. V lost 5 bases to trimming and J lost 6 bases; unmatched junction nucleotides: 7. CDR3 DNA sequence: TGTGCCAGCAGTACTGGGACAGGGGTGAGTCAGCCCCAGCATTTT. Translating gives CASSTGTGVSQPQHF.

V is TRBV28 and J is TRBJ1-5, with 8 positions matching TRBD1. The CDR3 runs to 12 residues. The germline V gene has CDR1 MDHEN and CDR2 SYDVKM. V gave up 8 bases and J gave up 6 bases; unmatched junction bases: 3. The CDR3 protein is CASRQGSQPQHF. The CDR3 region has the DNA TGTGCCAGCCGACAGGGGAGTCAGCCCCAGCATTTT.

This chain uses TRBV30 with TRBJ2-1; TRBD2 agrees at 9 bases. The V and J ends lost 3 bases and 7 bases, in that order; junction bases with no gene match: 4. Germline V gives CDR1 GTSNPN, CDR2 SVGIG (reference sequence). The CDR3 loop spans 13 amino acids. CDR3 DNA: TGTGCCTGGAGGCTAGCGGGAACGAATGAGCAGTTCTTC. Its protein product is CAWRLAGTNEQFF.

V is TRBV6-5 and J is TRBJ1-1; weak D call: TRBD1 (6 bases). Germline CDR1 reads MNHEY; CDR2 reads SVGAGI. There are 14 residues in the CDR3. Deletions cut 2 bases from V and 8 bases from J, with 15 bases between. This chain's CDR3 is CASSYDPGHPEAFF. The CDR3 region has the DNA TGTGCCAGCAGTTACGACCCGGGACACCCAGAAGCTTTCTTT.

This chain links TRBV6-6 with TRBJ2-2; 10 nucleotides line up with TRBD2. V was pared by 6 bases and J by 4 bases, with 5 bases of the junction left unmatched. Looked up from germline, CDR1 is MNHNY and CDR2 is SVGAGI (reference sequence). This CDR3 has 15 amino acids. CDR3 in DNA: TGTGCCAGCAGAGCCGGGACTAGCGTCACCGGGGAGCTGTTTTTT. This translates into CASRAGTSVTGELFF.

The chain couples TRBV28 to TRBJ2-1; 11 positions agree with TRBD2. There are 15 residues in the CDR3. V lost 2 bases, J lost 5 bases, and 2 bases stayed unmatched. Germline assignment: CDR1 MDHEN and CDR2 SYDVKM. This chain's CDR3 is CASSLLAGGNNEQFF. In DNA, the CDR3 is TGTGCCAGCAGTTTACTAGCGGGAGGCAACAATGAGCAGTTCTTC.

The chain uses TRBV20-1 and TRBJ2-3, with 10 bases fitting TRBD2. Germline CDR1 DFQATT, CDR2 SNEGSKA (reference sequence). The length of the CDR3 is 19 residues. V lost 3 bases, J lost 3 bases, and 18 bases stayed unmatched. CDR3 loop: CSASGLGSASGSGTDTQYF. As DNA, the CDR3 is TGCAGTGCTAGTGGGTTGGGATCGGCTAGCGGGAGTGGTACAGATACGCAGTATTTT.

The genes are TRBV7-2 and TRBJ1-5; the D gene is possibly TRBD1 (6 bases). The CDR3 sequence is 15 residues long. The germline CDR1 and CDR2 sequences are SGHTA and FQGNSA. Between the trimmed V and J ends, which lost 5 bases and 3 bases, there was a span of 14 bases. This CDR3 is CASSGGGTTNQPQHF. The CDR3 bases are TGTGCCAGCAGCGGGGGGGGCACTACCAATCAGCCCCAGCATTTT.

V is TRBV6-1 and J is TRBJ2-4, with TRBD1 identical over 7 bases. V lost 1 base and J lost 0; bases outside the gene matches: 3. The CDR3 spans 16 residues. Germline CDR1 MNHNS, CDR2 SASEGT. The CDR3 DNA reads TGTGCCAGCAGTGAAGTACAGGGGCTAGCCAAAAACATTCAGTACTTC. Translating gives CASSEVQGLAKNIQYF.

The chain has TRBV7-6 and TRBJ1-2; D not resolved. Looked up from germline, CDR1 is SGHVS and CDR2 is FNYEAQ. This CDR3 contains 13 residues. The ends were cut back, 3 bases at V and 4 bases at J, with 9 bases in the middle. CDR3 DNA sequence: TGTGCCAGCAGCTTGAGTCCTCTCTATGGCTACACCTTC. Protein sequence: CASSLSPLYGYTF. Variable domain in full (rest from reference TRBV7-6 and TRBJ1-2): GAGVSQSPRYKVTKRGQDVALRCDPISGHVSLYWYRQALGQGPEFLTYFNYEAQQDKSGLPNDRFSAERPEGSISTLTIQRTEQRDSAMYRCASSLSPLYGYTFGSGTRLTVV.